This T cell receptor (beta chain) originates from a study of shared clonotypes between healthy human individuals. Overall study: Each donor's CD8 memory used one plate, CD8 naive two, each CD4 subset three.

Concerning this clone itself: Its antigen remains unidentified.

Sequenced by immunoSEQ multiplex PCR; TCRdb stores in-frame clones only, minus some. The sample consists of 2 million to 2.5 million clones, around 93% of them appearing once. Germline CDR1 GTSNPN, CDR2 SVGIG (reference sequence). V was clipped by 5 bases and J by 0 bases, with 13 bases between them. This CDR3 is 15 amino acids long. Points from the study as a whole: Measured sharing among donors was expected to vary with sequencing depth. Relative to memory subsets, naive subsets generally showed larger estimated richness.

The source is a young man in good health. Some clones in this sample may be carry-over from other donors' samples. Source material: naive CD4+ T cells from PBMCs. Subset of the sample: CD45RA+ positively selected. The chain links TRBV30 to TRBJ2-2, with a possible D match to TRBD1 (5 bases). CDR3 DNA: TGTGCCTGGGCCAGTGGGGCGCCGAACACCGGGGAGCTGTTTTTT. Translating it yields CAWASGAPNTGELFF.